These 10 T cell receptor beta chains were sequenced from one sample in a study of radiation and T cells in renal cell carcinoma. The sample's time point: blood 4 weeks post-SBRT, at nephrectomy. Treatment given: 15 Gy SBRT to primary tumor, nephrectomy 4 weeks later. TCRdb keeps only in-frame clones here, not all; method: immunoSEQ multiplex PCR. Among 150,000 or so clones, about 87% were seen once, and the ten largest hold approximately 10%. The source material was blood, sampled from a patient whose treatment included radiotherapy and nephrectomy. These receptors all stem from a woman aged 45-60 years with renal cell carcinoma.

This rearrangement joins TRBV19 to TRBJ1-4, with D unclear. Trimming removed 6 bases from V and 2 bases from J, with 4 bases in between. This CDR3 is 12 amino acids long. Germline V gives CDR1 LNHDA, CDR2 SQIVND (reference sequence). The CDR3 protein is CASRITNEKLFF. The CDR3 region has the DNA TGTGCCAGTAGGATCACTAATGAAAAACTGTTTTTT.

The chain joins TRBV5-1 to TRBJ2-4; the match to TRBD2 covers 15 bases. Germline trimming cut 4 bases from V and 7 bases from J; bases unmatched to any gene: 6. The V gene's germline CDR1 is SGHRS and CDR2 YFSETQ. The CDR3 is 16 residues long. The CDR3 nucleotides read TGCGCCAGCAGCAGGGGACTAGCGGGGGGTGAGAACATTCAGTACTTC. The encoded protein is CASSRGLAGGENIQYF.

The chain joins TRBV15 to TRBJ1-4, with TRBD1 as a possible D gene (5 bases). The CDR3 loop spans 14 amino acids. Germline V gives CDR1 LNHNV, CDR2 YYDKDF (reference sequence). Trimming left V 4 bases short and J 7 bases short, with 13 bases between. Here the CDR3 reads CATSILGGVEKLFF. CDR3 bases: TGTGCCACCAGCATTCTTGGGGGGGTTGAAAAACTGTTTTTT.

Here the CDR3 DNA reads TGTGCCAGCAGCGTAGGACAGATGTATGGCTACACCTTC. This codes for CASSVGQMYGYTF. The chain combines TRBV7-9 with TRBJ1-2; D is possibly TRBD1 (6 bases). Between the trimmed V and J ends, which lost 5 bases and 5 bases, there was a span of 12 bases. The CDR3 length is 13 residues. Germline V gene lookup returns CDR1 SEHNR and CDR2 FQNEAQ (reference sequence).

As to this clone: Relative to the germline gene, one junction end is altered; a read error may explain this. This chain links TRBV10-2 with TRBJ1-3; D perhaps matches TRBD1 (5 bases). CDR3 length equals 14 residues. In germline, CDR1 is WSHSY, CDR2 SAAADI. The CDR3 region has the DNA TGCGCCAGCAGCGAGTCAGGGTATGGAAACACCATATATTTT. This sequence encodes CASSESGYGNTIYF.

The chain recombines TRBV7-3 with TRBJ2-6; D is ambiguous. Trimming shortened V by 3 bases and J by 3 bases, and 9 bases separated the two germline ends. The CDR3 is 15 amino acids. Germline CDR1 and CDR2: SGHTA and FQGTGA. Here the CDR3 DNA reads TGTGCCAGCAGCTTTAGTAGGTTTGGGGCCAACGTCCTGACTTTC. Translated: CASSFSRFGANVLTF.

The V and J genes are TRBV19 and TRBJ2-2; possible D gene TRBD2, 5 bases. This CDR3 region has 12 residues. V lost 7 bases to trimming and J lost 6 bases, with 9 bases between them. From germline, CDR1 is LNHDA and CDR2 SQIVND (reference sequence). In DNA, the CDR3 is TGTGCCAGTATCGACGGGGCCGGGGAGCTGTTTTTT. Translation: CASIDGAGELFF.

The chain joins TRBV6-6 to TRBJ1-2, with 7 bases matching TRBD1. The junction had 4 bases not matched to a gene; V was cut back by 6 bases and J by 0 bases. Germline V gives CDR1 MNHNY, CDR2 SVGAGI (reference sequence). This CDR3 is 14 amino acids long. CDR3 sequence: CASRLGQANYGYTF. Written as DNA, the CDR3 is TGTGCCAGCAGACTTGGACAGGCTAACTATGGCTACACCTTC.

The chain carries TRBV10-1 and TRBJ2-3; 7 nucleotides align to TRBD1. The CDR3 is made up of 16 amino acids. Germline CDR1 is WNHNN and CDR2 is SYGVQD (reference sequence). After removal of 3 bases from V and 5 bases from J, the junction contained 11 bases not matched to a gene. The CDR3 DNA reads TGCGCCAGCAGTGATCCGGCGGTGTCAGGGGGAGATACGCAGTATTTT. Protein: CASSDPAVSGGDTQYF.

V is TRBV7-8 and J is TRBJ2-7; possible D gene TRBD1, 5 bases. Germline V lookup: CDR1 SGHVS, CDR2 FQNEAQ. V lost 5 bases and J lost 6, with 17 bases in between. The CDR3 runs to 14 residues. In DNA form, the CDR3 reads TGTGCCAGCAGCCCCTTGGAAGGGGATGGCGAGCAGTACTTC. Its translation is CASSPLEGDGEQYF.